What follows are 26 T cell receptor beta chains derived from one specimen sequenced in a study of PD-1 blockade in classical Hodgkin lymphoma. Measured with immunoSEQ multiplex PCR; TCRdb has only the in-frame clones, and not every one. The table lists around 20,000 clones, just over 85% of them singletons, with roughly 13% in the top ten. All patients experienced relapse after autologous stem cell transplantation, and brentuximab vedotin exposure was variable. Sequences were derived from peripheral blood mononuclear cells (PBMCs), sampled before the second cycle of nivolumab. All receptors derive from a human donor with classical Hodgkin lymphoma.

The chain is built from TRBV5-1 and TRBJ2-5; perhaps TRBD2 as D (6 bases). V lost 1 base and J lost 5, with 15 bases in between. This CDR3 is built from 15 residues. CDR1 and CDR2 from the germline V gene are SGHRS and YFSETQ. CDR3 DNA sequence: TGCGCCAGCAGCTTGTCGTCAGGGAGGACGGAGACCCAGTACTTC. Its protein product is CASSLSSGRTETQYF.

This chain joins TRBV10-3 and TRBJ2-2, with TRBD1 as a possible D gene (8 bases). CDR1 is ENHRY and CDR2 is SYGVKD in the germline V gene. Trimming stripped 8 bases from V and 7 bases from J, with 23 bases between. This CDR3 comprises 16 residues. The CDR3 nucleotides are TGTGCCATCCGCAAATGGGAACAGGGGGGGAACGGGGAGCTGTTTTTT. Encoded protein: CAIRKWEQGGNGELFF.

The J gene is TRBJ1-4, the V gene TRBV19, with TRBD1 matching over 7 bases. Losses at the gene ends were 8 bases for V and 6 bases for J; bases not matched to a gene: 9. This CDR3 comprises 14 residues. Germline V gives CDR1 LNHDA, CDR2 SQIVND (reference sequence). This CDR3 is CASQGDHIDEKLFF. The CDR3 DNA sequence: TGTGCCAGTCAGGGGGACCATATAGATGAAAAACTGTTTTTT.

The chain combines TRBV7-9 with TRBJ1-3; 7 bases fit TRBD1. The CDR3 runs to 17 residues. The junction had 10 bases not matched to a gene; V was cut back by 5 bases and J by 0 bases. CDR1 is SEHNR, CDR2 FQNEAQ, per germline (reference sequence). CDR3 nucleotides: TGTGCCAGCAGCCTTTTACAGGGGCCGAGCTCTGGAAACACCATATATTTT. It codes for CASSLLQGPSSGNTIYF.

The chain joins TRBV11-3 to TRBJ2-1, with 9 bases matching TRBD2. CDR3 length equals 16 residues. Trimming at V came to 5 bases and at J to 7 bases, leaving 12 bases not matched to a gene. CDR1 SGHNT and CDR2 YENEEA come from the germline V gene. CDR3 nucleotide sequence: TGTGCCAGCAGCCCCGATGGGCGGGGGGGCGTAAATGAGCAGTTCTTC. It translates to CASSPDGRGGVNEQFF.

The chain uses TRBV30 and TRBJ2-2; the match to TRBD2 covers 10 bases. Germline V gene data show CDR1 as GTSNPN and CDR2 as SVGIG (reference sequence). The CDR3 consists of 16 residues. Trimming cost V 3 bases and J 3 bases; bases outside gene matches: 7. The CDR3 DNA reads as TGTGCCTGGAGGCTAGCGGGAGCTTGGGACACCGGGGAGCTGTTTTTT. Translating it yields CAWRLAGAWDTGELFF.

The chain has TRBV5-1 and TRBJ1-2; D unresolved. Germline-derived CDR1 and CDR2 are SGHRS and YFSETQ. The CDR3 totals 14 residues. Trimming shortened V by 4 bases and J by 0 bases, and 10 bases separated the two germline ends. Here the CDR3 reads CASSAMGANYGYTF. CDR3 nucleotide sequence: TGCGCCAGCAGCGCTATGGGTGCTAACTATGGCTACACCTTC.

CDR3 bases: TGCGCCAGCAGCACTACCACACTAGCGGGGGGCAGTGAGCAGTTCTTC. This sequence encodes CASSTTTLAGGSEQFF. The J gene is TRBJ2-1, the V gene TRBV5-1; 12 bases match TRBD2. Per the germline V gene, CDR1 is SGHRS and CDR2 is YFSETQ. Unmatched junction bases numbered 11, after V lost 4 bases and J lost 9 bases. The CDR3 consists of 16 residues.

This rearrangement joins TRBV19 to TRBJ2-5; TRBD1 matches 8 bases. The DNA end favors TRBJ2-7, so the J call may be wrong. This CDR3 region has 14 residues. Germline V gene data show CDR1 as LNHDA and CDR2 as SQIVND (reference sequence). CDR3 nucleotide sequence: TGTGCCAGTTCGACTGGACAGGGACCCTACGAGCAGTACTTC. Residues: CASSTGQGPYEQYF.

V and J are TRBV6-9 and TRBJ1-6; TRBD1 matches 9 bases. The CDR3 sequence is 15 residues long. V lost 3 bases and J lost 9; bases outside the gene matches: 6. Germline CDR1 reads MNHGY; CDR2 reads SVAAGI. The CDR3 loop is CASSYSGQGSSPLHF. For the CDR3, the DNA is TGTGCCAGCAGTTACTCCGGACAGGGGAGTTCACCCCTCCACTTT.

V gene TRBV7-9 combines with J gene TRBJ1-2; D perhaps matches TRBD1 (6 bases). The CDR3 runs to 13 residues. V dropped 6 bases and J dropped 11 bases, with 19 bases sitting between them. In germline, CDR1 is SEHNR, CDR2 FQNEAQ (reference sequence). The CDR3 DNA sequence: TGTGCCAGCAGTCTGATGGGGGCGCCGAGTTACACCTTC. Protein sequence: CASSLMGAPSYTF.

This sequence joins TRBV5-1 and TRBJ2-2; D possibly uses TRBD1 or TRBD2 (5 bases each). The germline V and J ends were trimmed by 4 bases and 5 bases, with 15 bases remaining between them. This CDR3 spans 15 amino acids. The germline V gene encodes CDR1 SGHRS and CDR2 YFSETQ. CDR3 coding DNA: TGCGCCAGCAGCCCCCGGGACGCATCGACCGGGGAGCTGTTTTTT. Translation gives CASSPRDASTGELFF.

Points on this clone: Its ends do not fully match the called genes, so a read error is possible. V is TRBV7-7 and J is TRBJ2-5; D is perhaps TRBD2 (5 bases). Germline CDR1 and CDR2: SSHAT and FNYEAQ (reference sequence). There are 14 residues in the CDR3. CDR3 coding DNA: TGTGCTAGCAGCTTAGGCGGCGGGCCAGAGACCCAGTACTTC. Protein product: CASSLGGGPETQYF.

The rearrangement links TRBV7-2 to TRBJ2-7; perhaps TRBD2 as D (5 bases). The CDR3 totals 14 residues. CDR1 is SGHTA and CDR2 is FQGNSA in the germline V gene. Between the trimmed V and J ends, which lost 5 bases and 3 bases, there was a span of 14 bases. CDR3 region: CASSLGLPGYEQYF. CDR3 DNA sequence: TGTGCCAGCAGCCTCGGACTCCCAGGCTACGAGCAGTACTTC.

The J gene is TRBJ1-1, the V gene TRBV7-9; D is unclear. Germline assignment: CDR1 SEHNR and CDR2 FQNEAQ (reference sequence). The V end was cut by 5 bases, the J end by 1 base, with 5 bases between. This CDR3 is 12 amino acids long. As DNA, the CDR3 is TGTGCCAGCAGCCGACAGAACACTGAAGCTTTCTTT. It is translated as CASSRQNTEAFF.

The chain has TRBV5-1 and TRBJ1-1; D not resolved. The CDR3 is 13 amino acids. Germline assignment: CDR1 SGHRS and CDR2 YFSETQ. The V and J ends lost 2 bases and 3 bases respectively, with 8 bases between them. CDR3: CASSFWADTEAFF. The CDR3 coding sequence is TGCGCCAGCAGCTTCTGGGCGGACACTGAAGCTTTCTTT.

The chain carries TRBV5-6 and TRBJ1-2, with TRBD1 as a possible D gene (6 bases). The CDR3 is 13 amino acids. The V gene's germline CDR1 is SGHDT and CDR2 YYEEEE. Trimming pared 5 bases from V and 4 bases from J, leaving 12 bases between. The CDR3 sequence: CASRSSRGYGYTF. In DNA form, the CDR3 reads TGTGCCAGCAGGTCTTCCAGGGGCTATGGCTACACCTTC.

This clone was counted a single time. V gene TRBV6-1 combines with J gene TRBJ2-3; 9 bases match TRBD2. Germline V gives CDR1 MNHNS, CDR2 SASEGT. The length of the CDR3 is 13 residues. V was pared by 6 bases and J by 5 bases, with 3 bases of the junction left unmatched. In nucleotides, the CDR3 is TGTGCCAGCAGGCGGGGGGGCCAAGATACGCAGTATTTT. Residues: CASRRGGQDTQYF.

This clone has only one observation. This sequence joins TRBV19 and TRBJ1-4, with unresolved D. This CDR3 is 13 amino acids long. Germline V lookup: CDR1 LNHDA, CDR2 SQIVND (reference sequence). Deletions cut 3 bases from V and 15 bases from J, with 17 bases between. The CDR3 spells CASSISVGNRLFF. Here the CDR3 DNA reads TGTGCCAGTAGTATTAGTGTGGGGAATAGGTTGTTTTTT.

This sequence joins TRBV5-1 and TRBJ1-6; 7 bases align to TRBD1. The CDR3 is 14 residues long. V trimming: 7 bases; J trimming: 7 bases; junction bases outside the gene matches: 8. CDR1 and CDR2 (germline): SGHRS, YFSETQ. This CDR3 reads CASARDSTNSPLHF. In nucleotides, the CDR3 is TGCGCCAGCGCAAGGGACAGCACCAATTCACCCCTCCACTTT.

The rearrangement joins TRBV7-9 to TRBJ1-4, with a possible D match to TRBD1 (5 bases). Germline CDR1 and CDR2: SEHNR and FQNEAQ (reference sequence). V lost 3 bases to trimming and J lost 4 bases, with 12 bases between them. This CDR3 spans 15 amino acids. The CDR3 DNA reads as TGTGCCAGCAGCTTTGACAGACTTTTTAATGAAAAACTGTTTTTT. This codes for CASSFDRLFNEKLFF.

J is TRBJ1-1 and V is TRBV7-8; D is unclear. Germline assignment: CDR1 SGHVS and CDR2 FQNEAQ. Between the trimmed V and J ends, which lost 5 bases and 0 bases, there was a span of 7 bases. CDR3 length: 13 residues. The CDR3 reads CASSPQLNTEAFF. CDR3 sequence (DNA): TGTGCCAGCAGCCCCCAGCTGAACACTGAAGCTTTCTTT.

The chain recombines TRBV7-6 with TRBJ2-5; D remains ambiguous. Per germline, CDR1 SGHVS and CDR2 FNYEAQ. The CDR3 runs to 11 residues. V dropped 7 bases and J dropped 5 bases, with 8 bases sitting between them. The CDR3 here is CASTSGETQYF. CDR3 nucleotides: TGTGCCAGCACGTCTGGGGAGACCCAGTACTTC. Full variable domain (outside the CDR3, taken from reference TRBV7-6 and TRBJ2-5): GAGVSQSPRYKVTKRGQDVALRCDPISGHVSLYWYRQALGQGPEFLTYFNYEAQQDKSGLPNDRFSAERPEGSISTLTIQRTEQRDSAMYRCASTSGETQYFGPGTRLLVL.

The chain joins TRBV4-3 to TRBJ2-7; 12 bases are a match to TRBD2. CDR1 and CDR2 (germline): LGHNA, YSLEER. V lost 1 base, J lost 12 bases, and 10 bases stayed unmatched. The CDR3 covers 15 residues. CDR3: CASSQVFLAGGQRYF. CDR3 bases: TGCGCCAGCAGCCAAGTCTTCCTAGCGGGGGGGCAACGGTACTTC.

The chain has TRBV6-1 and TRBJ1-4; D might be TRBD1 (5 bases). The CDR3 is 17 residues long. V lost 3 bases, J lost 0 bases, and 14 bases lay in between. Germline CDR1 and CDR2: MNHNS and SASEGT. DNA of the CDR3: TGTGCCAGCAGTGACCCGTCGGGGGATCCAACTAATGAAAAACTGTTTTTT. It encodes CASSDPSGDPTNEKLFF.

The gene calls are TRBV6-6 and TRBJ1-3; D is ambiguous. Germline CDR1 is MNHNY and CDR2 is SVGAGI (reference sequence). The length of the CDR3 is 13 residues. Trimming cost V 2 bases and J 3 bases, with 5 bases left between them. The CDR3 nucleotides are TGTGCCAGCAGTTACGGTGGTGGAAACACCATATATTTT. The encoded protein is CASSYGGGNTIYF.